This entry lists 25 T cell receptor beta chains sequenced from one sample in a study of tumor-infiltrating lymphocytes in primary liver carcinoma. Unsorted bulk tissue (roughly 19-31 mg) underwent RNA and DNA co-extraction. The template, 500 ng total RNA, yielded TCR beta cDNA made with a constant-region primer. Three nested multiplex PCR rounds, a slightly modified ARM-PCR, produced the libraries for TCR beta. Each of the first two PCR rounds ran approximately 10 cycles with TRBV1-TRBV30 forward and C-beta reverse primers. One entry per CDR3 protein results from TCRdb running MiXCR on the multiplex PCR reads. The sample records under 50,000 distinct CDR3 sequences, less than 75% being singletons. Sequenced material: liver tumor tissue from sampling region 5. The sample's subset: tumor region T5, tumor centre. These receptors were taken from a man in his forties with primary liver carcinoma and hepatitis B virus infection.

The gene calls are TRBV29-1 and TRBJ1-2, with D maybe TRBD1 (5 bases). Germline V gene lookup returns CDR1 SQVTM and CDR2 ANQGSEA. Trimming cost V 4 bases and J 10 bases, with 22 bases left between them. The CDR3 is 14 residues long. This CDR3 reads CSVVRTWLDADYTF. DNA of the CDR3: TGCAGCGTTGTCCGGACATGGCTTGATGCTGACTACACCTTC.

The chain employs TRBV28 and TRBJ2-7; D remains unclear. Trimming removed 7 bases from V and 4 bases from J, with 11 bases in between. This CDR3 has 12 amino acids. Per germline, CDR1 MDHEN and CDR2 SYDVKM. The CDR3 region is CASKPRTYEQYF. CDR3 DNA: TGTGCCAGCAAACCCAGGACGTACGAGCAGTACTTC. Variable domain in full (rest from reference TRBV28 and TRBJ2-7): DVKVTQSSRYLVKRTGEKVFLECVQDMDHENMFWYRQDPGLGLRLIYFSYDVKMKEKGDIPEGYSVSREKKERFSLILESASTNQTSMYLCASKPRTYEQYFGPGTRLTVT.

Details on this clonotype: Without the conserved terminal phenylalanine or tryptophan, this CDR3 likely stems from a read error. The gene calls are TRBV6-5 and TRBJ2-7, with a tentative D call TRBD1 (6 bases). The CDR3 totals 12 residues. CDR1 and CDR2 (germline): MNHEY, SVGAGI. Trimming took 6 bases from V and 6 from J, leaving 12 bases between them. As DNA, the CDR3 is TGTGCCAGCAGCCAGGGGCCTGGCGAGCAGTACATC. Translation gives CASSQGPGEQYI.

In regard to this clonotype: The conserved phenylalanine or tryptophan normally closing the CDR3 is absent here, so this likely arose from a read error. It is unclear where the CDR3 begins or ends on the DNA, so no DNA is shown, and the CDR3 is as TCRdb lists it. The chain has TRBV4-2 and TRBJ1-1; the table's TRBD1 call for D was not verified on the DNA. Germline V gives CDR1 LGHNA, CDR2 YNFKEQ. Both ends counted, the CDR3 spans 16 residues. CDR3 sequence reads: CVSSQGLQGGNTEVFY.

This clonotype came up once. The junction differs from germline at one of its ends, possibly a read error. The chain has TRBV6-1 and TRBJ2-3, with a possible D match to TRBD2 (6 bases). The V gene's germline CDR1 is MNHNS and CDR2 SASEGT. The CDR3 sequence is 16 residues long. CDR3 sequence (DNA): TGTGCCAGCGGTGCCACAAGGTCGGAGGGGTGGGATACGCAGTATTTC. Translated: CASGATRSEGWDTQYF.

This clonotype was observed at least ten times. The J gene is TRBJ1-5, the V gene TRBV7-8; D uncertain. The CDR3 consists of 15 residues. CDR1 and CDR2 from the germline V gene are SGHVS and FQNEAQ. Deletions cut 4 bases from V and 0 bases from J, with 10 bases between. Here the CDR3 reads CASSSRERSNQPQHF. CDR3 DNA: TGTGCCAGCAGCTCCCGGGAGCGTAGCAATCAGCCCCAGCATTTT. Variable domain in full (rest from reference TRBV7-8 and TRBJ1-5): GAGVSQSPRYKVAKRGQDVALRCDPISGHVSLFWYQQALGQGPEFLTYFQNEAQLDKSGLPSDRFFAERPEGSVSTLKIQRTQQEDSAVYLCASSSRERSNQPQHFGDGTRLSIL.

On this clonotype itself: The conserved closing phenylalanine or tryptophan is absent in this CDR3, likely reflecting a read error. The genes are TRBV10-2 and TRBJ2-1; D gene ambiguous. The CDR3 totals 12 residues. Germline CDR1 reads WSHSY; CDR2 reads SAAADI. The CDR3 coding sequence is TGCGCCAGCAGCAAGAACCGCAATGAACAGTTCCTC. Translated, it gives CASSKNRNEQFL.

This clonotype has ten or more counts. The rearrangement joins TRBV12-3 or TRBV12-4 to TRBJ2-5; no clear D. The CDR3 loop spans 16 amino acids. V lost 4 bases and J 2 bases, leaving 17 bases between the germline ends. CDR3 bases: TGTGCCAGCAGTTCAAACCGACTCGTTGTGCAAGAGACCCAGTACTTC. Translated: CASSSNRLVVQETQYF.

Points on this clonotype: Because the CDR3 is missing its conserved closing phenylalanine or tryptophan, this is likely a read error. V usage is TRBV5-4 and J usage is TRBJ2-1; D not resolved. Trimming removed 4 bases from V and 0 bases from J, with 11 bases in between. The CDR3 is 15 amino acids. Germline V gene lookup returns CDR1 SGHNT and CDR2 YYREEE (reference sequence). The CDR3 coding sequence is TGTGCCAGCAGCGCCGGTTATAGCTCCTACAATGAGCAGTTCTCC. Protein: CASSAGYSSYNEQFS.

The chain has TRBV28 and TRBJ1-2, with D unresolved. The CDR3 length is 12 residues. Trimming took 11 bases from V and 7 from J, leaving 17 bases between them. The germline V gene encodes CDR1 MDHEN and CDR2 SYDVKM. Here the CDR3 reads CAVPLDSGGYTF. CDR3 DNA sequence: TGTGCCGTCCCTCTAGATTCAGGTGGCTACACCTTC.

About this clonotype: Since a much larger clone is just one base distant, this may be a read error. V usage is TRBV5-1 and J usage is TRBJ2-5, with 12 positions matching TRBD1. Per germline, CDR1 SGHRS and CDR2 YFSETQ. Losses at the gene ends were 5 bases for V and 6 bases for J; bases not matched to a gene: 2. There are 13 residues in the CDR3. The CDR3 is CASRGQGAKTQYF. In DNA form, the CDR3 reads TGCGCCAGCAGGGGACAGGGGGCAAAGACCCAGTACTTC.

In this sample, this clonotype turned up many times. The chain links TRBV30 to TRBJ2-1; the D is unclear. The germline V gene encodes CDR1 GTSNPN and CDR2 SVGIG (reference sequence). The CDR3 runs 11 residues. The V end was cut by 4 bases, the J end by 8 bases, with 9 bases between. The CDR3 bases are TGTGCCTGGATAGGATATGATGAGCAGTTCTTC. Translation gives CAWIGYDEQFF.

Remarks on this clonotype: The junction shows a germline mismatch at one end, possibly a read error. The V gene is TRBV5-4, the J gene TRBJ2-7; TRBD2 aligns across 7 bases. This CDR3 comprises 13 residues. Germline loops: CDR1 SGHNT, CDR2 YYREEE (reference sequence). The CDR3 here is CASSLWTSREQYF. The CDR3 DNA is TGTGCCAGTAGCTTATGGACTAGTCGTGAGCAGTACTTC.

The V call is TRBV5-5, the J call TRBJ2-5; no firm D call. The CDR3 spans 15 residues. CDR1 and CDR2 from the germline V gene are SGHKS and YYEKEE (reference sequence). Between the trimmed V and J ends, which lost 8 bases and 0 bases, there was a span of 17 bases. The DNA for the CDR3 is TGTGCCAGTGGCTTGGGCCCATTGTACCAAGAGACCCAGTACTTC. It codes for CASGLGPLYQETQYF.

The chain employs TRBV28 and TRBJ2-1; possibly TRBD1 for D (6 bases). Germline loops: CDR1 MDHEN, CDR2 SYDVKM. The CDR3 consists of 15 residues. V lost 9 bases to trimming and J lost 2 bases, with 17 bases between them. CDR3 coding DNA: TGTGCCAGTACAGGGCAGAATACTCCCTACAATGAGCAGTTCTTC. Its translation: CASTGQNTPYNEQFF.

This clonotype was seen a single time. The junction differs from germline at one of its ends, possibly a read error. The CDR3 nucleotides are TGTACCAGCAGCTTGGGAAGCATCGGGGAGCTGTTTTTT. This encodes CTSSLGSIGELFF. V usage is TRBV11-1 and J usage is TRBJ2-2; D remains ambiguous. Germline CDR1 reads SGHAT; CDR2 reads FQDESV (reference sequence). The CDR3 sequence is 13 residues long.

Turning to this clonotype: The junction differs from germline at one of its ends, possibly a read error. As DNA, the CDR3 is TGTGCCAACAGTGACGGGGGAAACCTGGCCTACGAGCAGTACTTC. It is translated as CANSDGGNLAYEQYF. This chain links TRBV6-1 with TRBJ2-7; D might be TRBD2 (6 bases). This CDR3 contains 15 residues. CDR1 and CDR2 (germline): MNHNS, SASEGT.

This chain joins TRBV7-2 and TRBJ2-7, with 14 bases fitting TRBD2. Germline assignment: CDR1 SGHTA and CDR2 FQGNSA. After removal of 1 base from V and 5 bases from J, the junction contained 7 bases not matched to a gene. The CDR3 spans 17 residues. This CDR3 is CASSLGTSGRYKDEQYF. DNA of the CDR3: TGTGCCAGCAGCTTAGGGACTAGCGGGAGGTATAAGGACGAGCAGTACTTC.

Comments on this clonotype: The junction departs from the called germline gene at one end, perhaps through a read error. The J gene is TRBJ2-2, the V gene TRBV10-3, with D tentatively TRBD2 (6 bases). CDR3 length: 14 amino acids. The germline V gene has CDR1 ENHRY and CDR2 SYGVKD. The CDR3 is CANSDRGGAEELFF. In DNA, the CDR3 is TGTGCCAACAGTGATAGGGGAGGAGCCGAGGAGCTGTTTTTT.

The rearrangement uses TRBV4-1 and TRBJ2-7; D remains ambiguous. V lost 2 bases to trimming and J lost 3 bases, with 11 bases between them. CDR1 MGHRA and CDR2 YSYEKL come from the germline V gene. The CDR3 sequence is 14 residues long. The CDR3 coding sequence is TGCGCCAGCAGCCAACTGACAAGGTACTACGAGCAGTACTTC. Encoded protein: CASSQLTRYYEQYF.

With regard to this clonotype: Germline is not matched at one junction end, which may reflect a read error. The chain combines TRBV11-2 with TRBJ1-5; no clear D gene. Germline-derived CDR1 and CDR2 are SGHAT and FQNNGV. The length of the CDR3 is 15 residues. The CDR3 sequence: CASSLVGGPGKPQHF. The CDR3 DNA reads as TGTGCTAGCAGCTTAGTCGGAGGGCCGGGCAAGCCCCAGCATTTT.

In the case of this clonotype: The conserved phenylalanine or tryptophan is not found at the CDR3 terminus, so this likely reflects a read error. The rearrangement joins TRBV5-5 to TRBJ1-6; 7 bases line up with TRBD1. This CDR3 is 17 amino acids long. Germline CDR1 reads SGHKS; CDR2 reads YYEKEE (reference sequence). The CDR3 bases are TGTGCCAGCAGCCCCCACCGGGACAGCTCCAATAATTCACCGCTCCACCTT. As protein: CASSPHRDSSNNSPLHL.

On this clonotype itself: This may be a read error: a much more frequent sequence differs by one nucleotide. The gene calls are TRBV25-1 and TRBJ1-2; D ambiguous. Germline lookup yields CDR1 MGHDK and CDR2 SYGVNS. The CDR3 spans 15 residues. The CDR3 sequence is CAGSEKGLPTGGYTF. Written as DNA, the CDR3 is TGTGCCGGCAGTGAGAAAGGACTACCCACGGGAGGCTACACCTTC.

In its sample, this clonotype was seen once. CDR3 sequence: CASSLSVFDEQFF. The CDR3 DNA sequence: TGTGCCAGCAGTCTGTCGGTCTTCGATGAGCAGTTCTTC. The V and J genes are TRBV6-2 or TRBV6-3 and TRBJ2-1; no reliable D call. The V gene's germline CDR1 is MNHEY and CDR2 SVGEGT. This CDR3 has 13 amino acids. The V end lost 5 bases, the J end lost 8 bases, and 13 bases lay between the germline ends.

The V and J genes are TRBV5-4 and TRBJ2-2; no firm D call. V lost 4 bases and J lost 9, with 13 bases in between. CDR1 is SGHNT and CDR2 is YYREEE in the germline V gene (reference sequence). The CDR3 loop spans 13 amino acids. In DNA, the CDR3 is TGTGCCAGCAGCCTGATGCTGACCAGGGAGCTGTTTTTT. Its protein product is CASSLMLTRELFF.